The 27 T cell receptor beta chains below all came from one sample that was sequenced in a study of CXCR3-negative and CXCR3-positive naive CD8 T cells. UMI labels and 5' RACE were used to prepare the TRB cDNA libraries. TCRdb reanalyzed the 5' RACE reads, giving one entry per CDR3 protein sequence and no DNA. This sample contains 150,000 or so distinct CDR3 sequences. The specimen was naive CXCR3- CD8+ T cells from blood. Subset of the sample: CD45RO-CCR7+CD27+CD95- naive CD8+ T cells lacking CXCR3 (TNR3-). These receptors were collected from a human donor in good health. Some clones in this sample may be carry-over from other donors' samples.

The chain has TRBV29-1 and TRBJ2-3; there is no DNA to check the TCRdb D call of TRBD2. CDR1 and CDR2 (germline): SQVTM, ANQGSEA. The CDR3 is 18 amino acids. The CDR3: CSVEDLQLAGGRTDTQYF.

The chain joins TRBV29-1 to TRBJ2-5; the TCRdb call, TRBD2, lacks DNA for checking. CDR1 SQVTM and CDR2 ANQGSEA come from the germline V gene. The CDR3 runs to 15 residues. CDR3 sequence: CSVGPTSGATETQYF.

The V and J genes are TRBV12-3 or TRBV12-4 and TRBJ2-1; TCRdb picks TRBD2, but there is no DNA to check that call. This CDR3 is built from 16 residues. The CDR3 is CASTPAEGKLYNEQFF.

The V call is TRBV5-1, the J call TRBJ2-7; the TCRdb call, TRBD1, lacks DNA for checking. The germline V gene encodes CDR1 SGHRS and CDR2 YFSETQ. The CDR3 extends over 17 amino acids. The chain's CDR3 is CASSSAKVGVPYYEQYF.

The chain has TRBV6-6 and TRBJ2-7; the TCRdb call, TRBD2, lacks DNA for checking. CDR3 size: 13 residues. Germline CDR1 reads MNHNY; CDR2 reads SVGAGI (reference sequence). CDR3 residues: CAISLAASYEQYF.

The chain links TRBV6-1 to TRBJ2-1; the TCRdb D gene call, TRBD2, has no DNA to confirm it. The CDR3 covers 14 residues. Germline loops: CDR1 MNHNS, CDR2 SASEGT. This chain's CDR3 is CASSSGTLYNEQFF.

CDR3 sequence: CASSQDPAGKNIQYF. This chain uses TRBV3-1 with TRBJ2-4; TCRdb proposes TRBD2, but this gene call is untestable without DNA. The CDR3 runs to 15 residues. Germline values: CDR1 LGHDT, CDR2 YNNKEL (reference sequence).

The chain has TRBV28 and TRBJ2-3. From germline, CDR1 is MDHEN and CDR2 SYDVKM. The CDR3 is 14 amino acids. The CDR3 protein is CASSLLPSTDTQYF. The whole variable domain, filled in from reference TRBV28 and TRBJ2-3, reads DVKVTQSSRYLVKRTGEKVFLECVQDMDHENMFWYRQDPGLGLRLIYFSYDVKMKEKGDIPEGYSVSREKKERFSLILESASTNQTSMYLCASSLLPSTDTQYFGPGTRLTVL.

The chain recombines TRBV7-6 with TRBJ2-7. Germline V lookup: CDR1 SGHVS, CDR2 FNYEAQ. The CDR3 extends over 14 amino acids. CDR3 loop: CASSLRGKPYEQYF.

The CDR3 here is CASSEKRTSGGPYNEQFF. This chain connects TRBV9 to TRBJ2-1; the D gene TCRdb calls, TRBD2, cannot be checked with no DNA. The CDR3 runs to 18 residues. Per the germline V gene, CDR1 is SGDLS and CDR2 is YYNGEE.

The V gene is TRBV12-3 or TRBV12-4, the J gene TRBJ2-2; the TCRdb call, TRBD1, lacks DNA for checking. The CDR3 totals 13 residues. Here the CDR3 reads CASSLGGSGELFF.

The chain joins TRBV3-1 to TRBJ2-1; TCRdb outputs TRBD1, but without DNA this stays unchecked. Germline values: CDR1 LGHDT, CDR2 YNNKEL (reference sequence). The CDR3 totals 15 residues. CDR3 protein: CASSQVAWGGNEQFF.

CDR3 residues: CASSLESVGNIQYF. The chain is built from TRBV5-1 and TRBJ2-4. The CDR3 covers 14 residues. Germline V gene sequence: CDR1 SGHRS, CDR2 YFSETQ.

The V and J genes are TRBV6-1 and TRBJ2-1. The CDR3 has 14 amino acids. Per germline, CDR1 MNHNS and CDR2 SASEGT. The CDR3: CASSEWSSYNEQFF.

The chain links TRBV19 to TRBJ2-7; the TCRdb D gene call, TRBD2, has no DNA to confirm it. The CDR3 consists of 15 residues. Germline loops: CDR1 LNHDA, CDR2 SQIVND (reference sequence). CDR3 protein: CATAPGLAEYYEQYF. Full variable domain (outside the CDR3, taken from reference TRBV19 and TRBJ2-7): DGGITQSPKYLFRKEGQNVTLSCEQNLNHDAMYWYRQDPGQGLRLIYYSQIVNDFQKGDIAEGYSVSREKKESFPLTVTSAQKNPTAFYLCATAPGLAEYYEQYFGPGTRLTVT.

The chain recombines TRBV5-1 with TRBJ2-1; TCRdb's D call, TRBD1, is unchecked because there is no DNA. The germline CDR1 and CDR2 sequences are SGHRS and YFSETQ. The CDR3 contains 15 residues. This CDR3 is CASSSGTGEYNEQFF.

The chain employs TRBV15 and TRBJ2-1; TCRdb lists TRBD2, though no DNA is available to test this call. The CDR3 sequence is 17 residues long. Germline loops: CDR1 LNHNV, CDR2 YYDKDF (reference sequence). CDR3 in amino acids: CATSRDGVAGTSDEQFF.

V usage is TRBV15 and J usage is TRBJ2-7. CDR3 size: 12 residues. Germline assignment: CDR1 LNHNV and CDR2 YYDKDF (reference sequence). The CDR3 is CATSRQSYEQYF.

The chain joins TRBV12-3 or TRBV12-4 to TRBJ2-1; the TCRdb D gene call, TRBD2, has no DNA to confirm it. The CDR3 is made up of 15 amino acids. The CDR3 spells CASSLKTSGVNEQFF.

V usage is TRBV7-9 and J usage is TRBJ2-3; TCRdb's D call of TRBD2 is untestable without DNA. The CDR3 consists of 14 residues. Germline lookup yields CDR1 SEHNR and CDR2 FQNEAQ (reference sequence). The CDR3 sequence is CASSLEGWSDTQYF.

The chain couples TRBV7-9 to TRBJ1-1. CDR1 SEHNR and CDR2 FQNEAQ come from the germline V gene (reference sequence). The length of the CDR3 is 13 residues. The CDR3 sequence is CASGGVGSTEAFF.

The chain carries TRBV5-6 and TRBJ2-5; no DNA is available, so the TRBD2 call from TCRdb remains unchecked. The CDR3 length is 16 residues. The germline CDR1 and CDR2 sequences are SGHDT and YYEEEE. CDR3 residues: CASRFISSGGTETQYF. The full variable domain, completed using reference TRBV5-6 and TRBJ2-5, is DAGVTQSPTHLIKTRGQQVTLRCSPKSGHDTVSWYQQALGQGPQFIFQYYEEEERQRGNFPDRFSGHQFPNYSSELNVNALLLGDSALYLCASRFISSGGTETQYFGPGTRLLVL.

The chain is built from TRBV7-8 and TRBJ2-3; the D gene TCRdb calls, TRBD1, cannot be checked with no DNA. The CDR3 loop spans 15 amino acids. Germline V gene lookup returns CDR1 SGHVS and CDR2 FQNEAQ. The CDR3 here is CASSLLGDGTDTQYF.

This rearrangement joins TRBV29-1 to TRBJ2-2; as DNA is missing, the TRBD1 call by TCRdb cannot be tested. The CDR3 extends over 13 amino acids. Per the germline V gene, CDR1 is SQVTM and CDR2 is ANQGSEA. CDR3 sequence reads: CSVWGGSTGELFF.

CDR3 residues: CASSHLGRGGRNEQFF. V is TRBV6-2 or TRBV6-3 and J is TRBJ2-1; the TRBD2 assignment by TCRdb is unverifiable without DNA. Looked up from germline, CDR1 is MNHEY and CDR2 is SVGEGT. The CDR3 consists of 16 residues.

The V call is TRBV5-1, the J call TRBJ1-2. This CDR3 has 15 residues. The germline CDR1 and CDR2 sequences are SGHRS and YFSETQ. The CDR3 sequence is CASSFEGSLNYGYTF.

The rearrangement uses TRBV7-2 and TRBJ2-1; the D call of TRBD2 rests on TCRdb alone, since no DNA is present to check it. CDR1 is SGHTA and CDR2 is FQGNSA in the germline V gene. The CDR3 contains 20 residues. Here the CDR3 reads CASSHPVTSGGASSYNEQFF. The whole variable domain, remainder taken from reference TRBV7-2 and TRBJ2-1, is GAGVSQSPSNKVTEKGKDVELRCDPISGHTALYWYRQSLGQGLEFLIYFQGNSAPDKSGLPSDRFSAERTGGSVSTLTIQRTQQEDSAVYLCASSHPVTSGGASSYNEQFFGPGTRLTVL.